Below, 14 T cell receptor beta chains from the same sample are listed, as sequenced in a study of control samples from healthy donors and cancer patients. The data were produced by immunoSEQ multiplex PCR, yet TCRdb's version contains in-frame clones alone and is incomplete. This table holds some 200,000 clones, approximately 92% found once. Sample: blood. These receptor sequences come from a man between 18 and 35 years old in good health.

The chain employs TRBV19 and TRBJ1-2; D remains ambiguous. V was trimmed by 7 bases and J by 4 bases, leaving 10 bases between them. CDR1 is LNHDA, CDR2 SQIVND, per germline (reference sequence). The CDR3 has 12 residues. The CDR3 DNA is TGTGCCAGTAAGTCCGACATCTATGGCTACACCTTC. Translation: CASKSDIYGYTF.

This chain uses TRBV3-1 (or the pseudogene TRBV3-2) with TRBJ2-3; 10 bases align to TRBD2. This CDR3 has 18 amino acids. J gave up 3 bases and V 2 bases, and 11 bases lay outside the gene matches. From germline, CDR1 is LGHDT and CDR2 YNNKEL (reference sequence). The CDR3 DNA reads TGTGCCAGCAGCCAAAGGCTAGCGGGGGACCTCAGGACAGATACGCAGTATTTT. It is translated as CASSQRLAGDLRTDTQYF.

V and J are TRBV28 and TRBJ1-1; perhaps TRBD1 as D (6 bases). The CDR3 loop spans 15 amino acids. The V end was cut by 5 bases, the J end by 4 bases, with 17 bases between. Germline V gene sequence: CDR1 MDHEN, CDR2 SYDVKM. The CDR3 loop is CASSVGAKTGTEAFF. CDR3 sequence (DNA): TGTGCCAGCAGTGTGGGGGCGAAGACGGGCACTGAAGCTTTCTTT.

The gene calls are TRBV11-2 and TRBJ2-7; D is unclear. The V gene lost 0 bases and the J gene lost 2 bases, with 14 bases spanning the gap. The CDR3 totals 16 residues. CDR1 and CDR2 (germline): SGHAT, FQNNGV. The CDR3 reads CASSLEATYQTYEQYF. CDR3 nucleotides: TGTGCCAGCAGCTTAGAGGCTACATACCAGACCTACGAGCAGTACTTC.

The chain has TRBV18 and TRBJ2-2; D remains unclear. The V gene lost 2 bases and the J gene lost 2 bases, with 9 bases spanning the gap. The CDR3 consists of 15 residues. Germline CDR1 is KGHSH and CDR2 is LQKENI. The CDR3 DNA sequence: TGTGCCAGCTCACCAGGCAGGATTAACACCGGGGAGCTGTTTTTT. This gives the protein CASSPGRINTGELFF.

This chain joins TRBV2 and TRBJ1-3; 7 bases are shared with TRBD1. V was clipped by 6 bases and J by 4 bases; unmatched bases: 6. Germline lookup yields CDR1 SNHLY and CDR2 FYNNEI. The CDR3 has 14 amino acids. CDR3 loop: CASRWGTVGNTIYF. CDR3 DNA: TGTGCCAGCAGGTGGGGGACAGTCGGAAACACCATATATTTT.

This chain connects TRBV2 to TRBJ2-5; 8 bases map to TRBD2. The CDR3 contains 15 residues. Germline loops: CDR1 SNHLY, CDR2 FYNNEI. Trimming took 3 bases from V and 1 from J; bases not matched to a gene: 4. The CDR3 region is CASSDRAGVQETQYF. CDR3 nucleotide sequence: TGTGCCAGCAGTGATCGAGCGGGGGTCCAAGAGACCCAGTACTTC.

Written as DNA, the CDR3 is TGTGCCAGCAGTGTCGGAGCAGAAATCTATGGCTACACCTTC. The encoded protein is CASSVGAEIYGYTF. The chain has TRBV2 and TRBJ1-2, with D hard to call. Germline V gene data show CDR1 as SNHLY and CDR2 as FYNNEI. The length of the CDR3 is 14 residues. The ends were cut back, 4 bases at V and 4 bases at J, with 13 bases in the middle. Together with reference TRBV2 and TRBJ1-2, the CDR3 gives the full variable domain: EPEVTQTPSHQVTQMGQEVILRCVPISNHLYFYWYRQILGQKVEFLVSFYNNEISEKSEIFDDQFSVERPDGSNFTLKIRSTKLEDSAMYFCASSVGAEIYGYTFGSGTRLTVV.

The chain employs TRBV21-1 and TRBJ2-5. TRBV21-1 is noted as a pseudogene. CDR3 length equals 17 residues. The CDR3 protein is CASSNRGLEGWEETQYF. CDR3 bases: TGTGCCAGCAGCAACCGAGGCCTCGAAGGGTGGGAAGAGACCCAGTACTTC.

The rearrangement uses TRBV27 and TRBJ1-4, with 8 nucleotides matching TRBD1. Germline V gene data show CDR1 as MNHEY and CDR2 as SMNVEV (reference sequence). J gave up 5 bases and V 3 bases, and 5 bases lay outside the gene matches. The CDR3 runs 15 residues. CDR3 DNA: TGTGCCAGCAGTTTGACTCGGGACAGGAATGAAAAACTGTTTTTT. Translation gives CASSLTRDRNEKLFF.

This chain links TRBV29-1 with TRBJ1-1; possible D gene TRBD1, 5 bases. CDR3 length: 13 amino acids. CDR1 is SQVTM and CDR2 is ANQGSEA in the germline V gene. V lost 4 bases and J lost 2, with 11 bases in between. The CDR3 here is CSVGGAGNTEAFF. For the CDR3, the DNA is TGCAGCGTTGGCGGGGCGGGTAACACTGAAGCTTTCTTT.

The rearrangement uses TRBV13 and TRBJ1-2; TRBD1 matches at 9 bases. Germline V CDR1 and CDR2: PRHDT, FYEKMQ (reference sequence). The CDR3 has 15 amino acids. The J segment lost 2 bases and the V segment lost 5 bases, leaving 6 bases of the junction unmatched. CDR3 region: CASSPRTGANYGYTF. CDR3 DNA: TGTGCCAGCAGCCCCCGGACAGGGGCGAACTATGGCTACACCTTC.

The rearrangement uses TRBV6-5 and TRBJ1-1, with 9 bases lining up with TRBD1. This CDR3 is 15 amino acids long. The J segment lost 5 bases and the V segment lost 6 bases, leaving 10 bases of the junction unmatched. CDR1 and CDR2 (germline): MNHEY, SVGAGI. The CDR3 DNA is TGTGCCAGCAGCCGCCCACAGGGGGCGAGTACTGAAGCTTTCTTT. Translating it yields CASSRPQGASTEAFF.

The J gene is TRBJ1-3, the V gene TRBV6-5; the D is unclear. The CDR3 totals 13 residues. Germline V gene lookup returns CDR1 MNHEY and CDR2 SVGAGI. V lost 8 bases and J lost 1, with 9 bases in between. The chain's CDR3 is CASLGWSGNTIYF. CDR3 nucleotides: TGTGCCAGCCTCGGGTGGTCTGGAAACACCATATATTTT.